This entry is about one TCR beta chain. The data were obtained in a study of technical replicates of blood from a few donors. Only in-frame clones appear in the TCRdb table, and some are missing; sequencing was by immunoSEQ multiplex PCR. The data contain some 78,000 clones, 90% to 95% of them singletons. The sequence came from a human donor in good health. Material: T cells isolated from PBMCs.

The CDR3 nucleotides read TGTGCCAGCTCGCAGGGGCTAGCGGGAGGAGGGGAGACCCAGTACTTC. Protein product: CASSQGLAGGGETQYF. The gene calls are TRBV27 and TRBJ2-5; 11 bases are shared with TRBD2. The ends lost 8 bases at V and 5 bases at J; junction bases unmatched: 13. CDR1 MNHEY and CDR2 SMNVEV come from the germline V gene (reference sequence). The CDR3 length is 16 residues.